The 9 T cell receptor beta chains listed next were all sequenced from one sample in a study of blood T cell repertoires in COVID-19. Profiling relied on immunoSEQ multiplex PCR, and the TCRdb table lists in-frame clones only, not all of them. The sample has over 150,000 clones; roughly 88% are singletons. The sequenced sample was peripheral blood. Every receptor here comes from a man aged 50-59 years with COVID-19, enrolled during active disease.

This clone was seen just once. The same CDR3 also results from other DNA sequences found in this sample. The chain uses TRBV12-3 or TRBV12-4 and TRBJ2-7; D unclear. V lost 5 bases and J 5 bases, leaving 7 bases between the germline ends. The CDR3 is 11 residues long. CDR3 loop: CASSRTNEQYF. In DNA form, the CDR3 reads TGTGCCAGCAGTCGCACTAACGAGCAGTACTTC.

A word on this clone: The same CDR3 is also encoded by other DNA sequences in this sample. The chain joins TRBV6-1 to TRBJ2-7; D is perhaps TRBD2 (6 bases). CDR1 and CDR2 from the germline V gene are MNHNS and SASEGT. The CDR3 loop spans 12 amino acids. The germline V and J ends were trimmed by 2 bases and 4 bases, with 6 bases remaining between them. CDR3 nucleotides: TGTGCCAGCAGTGAACGGGGGTACGAGCAGTACTTC. Amino acids: CASSERGYEQYF.

In DNA form, the CDR3 reads TGTGCCAGCAGCTTGGGGCTAGCGGGGGACACCGGGGAGCTGTTTTTT. This sequence encodes CASSLGLAGDTGELFF. This chain joins TRBV5-8 and TRBJ2-2, with 10 bases identical to TRBD2. The length of the CDR3 is 16 residues. The V gene's germline CDR1 is SGHTS and CDR2 YDEGEE. The ends lost 0 bases at V and 3 bases at J; junction bases unmatched: 2.

This clone was seen a single time. This chain joins TRBV6-5 and TRBJ1-2; D uncertain. V was pared by 0 bases and J by 8 bases, with 7 bases between. The CDR3 is 12 residues long. Germline lookup yields CDR1 MNHEY and CDR2 SVGAGI. The CDR3 protein is CASSYSGEGYTF. As DNA, the CDR3 is TGTGCCAGCAGTTACTCGGGAGAAGGCTACACCTTC.

The chain employs TRBV7-3 and TRBJ2-1; D is unresolved. CDR1 and CDR2 from the germline V gene are SGHTA and FQGTGA. The V gene lost 2 bases and the J gene lost 5 bases, with 7 bases spanning the gap. The CDR3 sequence is 13 residues long. The CDR3 DNA follows: TGTGCCAGCAGCTTATCTTCCGACAATGAGCAGTTCTTC. Protein: CASSLSSDNEQFF.

The chain recombines TRBV2 with TRBJ2-7; weak D call: TRBD2 (6 bases). The CDR3 length is 14 residues. Per germline, CDR1 SNHLY and CDR2 FYNNEI. V lost 7 bases to trimming and J lost 0 bases, with 13 bases between them. CDR3 in amino acids: CASTLAGNSYEQYF. The CDR3 nucleotides are TGTGCCAGCACCCTCGCGGGAAACTCCTACGAGCAGTACTTC.

The chain employs TRBV6-4 and TRBJ2-3, with TRBD2 matching 11 bases. V lost 6 bases and J lost 3; bases outside the gene matches: 8. Germline lookup yields CDR1 MRHNA and CDR2 SNTAGT. CDR3 length: 16 amino acids. The CDR3 DNA sequence: TGTGCCAGCAGCCCAATAGCGGGAGGGCCAACAGATACGCAGTATTTT. This encodes CASSPIAGGPTDTQYF.

The chain recombines TRBV5-1 with TRBJ2-2; the D gene is possibly TRBD1 (5 bases). Trimming shortened V by 2 bases and J by 6 bases, and 8 bases separated the two germline ends. Germline CDR1 is SGHRS and CDR2 is YFSETQ. This CDR3 spans 13 amino acids. DNA for the CDR3: TGCGCCAGCAGCTTACAGGTGTCCGGGGAGCTGTTTTTT. Its translation is CASSLQVSGELFF.

A few counts support this clone. This chain uses TRBV24-1 with TRBJ2-6, with 8 positions matching TRBD1. The V and J ends lost 7 bases and 0 bases, in that order; junction bases with no gene match: 10. The germline V gene has CDR1 KGHDR and CDR2 SFDVKD. This CDR3 has 18 amino acids. The CDR3 sequence: CATSPTGVTSSGANVLTF. Written as DNA, the CDR3 is TGTGCCACCAGCCCGACAGGGGTTACCAGCTCTGGGGCCAACGTCCTGACTTTC.